The T cell receptor beta chain described here comes from a study of T-cell memory formation after mild COVID-19. At the level of the study: TCR clusters were mostly donor specific.

Regarding the study as a whole: The finding that pre-infection memory included some responding clones suggested that cross-reactive memory joined. A second wave expanding day 15 to 37 was CD4+-biased; contracting clones were balanced.

Comments on this clonotype: Antigen specificity is unknown.

Using constant-segment primers, 5'RACE produced TCR alpha and TCR beta cDNA libraries carrying sample barcodes and UMIs. TCRdb reprocessed the 5' RACE reads with MiXCR, giving one entry per CDR3 protein. Of around 450,000 distinct CDR3 sequences in the sample, less than 25% were seen once. Germline V gene sequence: CDR1 LNHDA, CDR2 SQIVND (reference sequence). V gave up 6 bases and J gave up 2 bases, with 11 bases separating them. This CDR3 has 13 amino acids. Specimen: PBMCs or a T cell subset sorted from them (not recorded which). The TCR originated in an adult woman who had mild COVID-19 (a few samples of this study predate the infection). Cell type and time point are not known. This chain connects TRBV19 to TRBJ2-7; D remains ambiguous. The chain's CDR3 is CASSSAGPYEQYF. The CDR3 bases are TGTGCCAGTAGCTCGGCAGGACCCTACGAGCAGTACTTC.